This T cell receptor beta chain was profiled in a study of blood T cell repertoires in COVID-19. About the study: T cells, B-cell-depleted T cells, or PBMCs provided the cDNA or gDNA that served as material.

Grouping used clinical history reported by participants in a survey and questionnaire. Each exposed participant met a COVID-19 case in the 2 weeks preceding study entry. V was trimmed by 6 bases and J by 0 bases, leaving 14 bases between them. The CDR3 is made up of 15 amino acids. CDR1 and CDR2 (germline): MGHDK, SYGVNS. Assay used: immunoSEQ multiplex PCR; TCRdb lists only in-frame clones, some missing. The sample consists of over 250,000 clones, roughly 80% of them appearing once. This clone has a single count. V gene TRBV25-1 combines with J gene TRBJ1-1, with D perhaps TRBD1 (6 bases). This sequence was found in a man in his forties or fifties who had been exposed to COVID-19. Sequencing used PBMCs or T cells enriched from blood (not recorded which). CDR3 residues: CASRDSGWLNTEAFF. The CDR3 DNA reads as TGTGCCAGCAGGGACAGTGGGTGGCTGAACACTGAAGCTTTCTTT.